A single count supports the clone carrying this T cell receptor beta chain. The entry originates in a study of blood T cell repertoires in COVID-19. Study in general: Samples came from the United States, Italy and Spain, spanning acute and convalescent COVID-19. PBMCs, B-cell-depleted T cells, or T cells provided the cDNA or gDNA that made up the material.

V shed 0 bases and J shed 5 bases, with 25 bases lying between them. The V gene's germline CDR1 is MNHEY and CDR2 SMNVEV (reference sequence). The CDR3 contains 19 residues. Authors' processing steps: Reference gene primers were amplified, and this amplification served to estimate nucleated cell counts. The repertoire was sequenced with immunoSEQ multiplex PCR; TCRdb's copy has only in-frame clones and lacks some. V and J calls and clone size follow that table, whereas D and trimming were derived from the DNA. Here the sample spans approximately 64,000 clones, 81% being singletons. The sequence was obtained from a woman aged 70-85 years with acute or convalescent COVID-19. The sample comprised peripheral blood. The chain recombines TRBV27 with TRBJ2-5; perhaps TRBD1 as D (6 bases). CDR3: CASSLSVFTGHRDGETQYF. For the CDR3, the DNA is TGTGCCAGCAGTTTATCGGTTTTTACTGGGCACAGGGACGGGGAGACCCAGTACTTC.